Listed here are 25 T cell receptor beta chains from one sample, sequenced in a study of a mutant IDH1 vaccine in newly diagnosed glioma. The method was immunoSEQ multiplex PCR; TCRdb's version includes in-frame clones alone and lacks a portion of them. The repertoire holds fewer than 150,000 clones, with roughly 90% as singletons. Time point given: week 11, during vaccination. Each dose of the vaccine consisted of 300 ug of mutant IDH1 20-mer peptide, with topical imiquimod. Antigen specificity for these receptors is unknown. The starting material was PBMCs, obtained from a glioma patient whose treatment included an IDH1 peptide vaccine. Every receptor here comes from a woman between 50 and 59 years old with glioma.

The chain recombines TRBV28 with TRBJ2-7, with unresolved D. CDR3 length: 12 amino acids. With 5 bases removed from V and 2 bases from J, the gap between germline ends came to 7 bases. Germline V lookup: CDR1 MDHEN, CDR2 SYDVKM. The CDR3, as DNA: TGTGCCAGCAGTAGGCTTCCCTACGAGCAGTACTTC. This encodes CASSRLPYEQYF.

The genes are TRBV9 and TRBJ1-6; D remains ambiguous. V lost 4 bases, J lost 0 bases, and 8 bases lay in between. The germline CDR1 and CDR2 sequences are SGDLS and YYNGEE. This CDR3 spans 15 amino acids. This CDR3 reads CASSPGSSYNSPLHF. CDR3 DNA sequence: TGTGCCAGCAGCCCCGGAAGCTCCTATAATTCACCCCTCCACTTT.

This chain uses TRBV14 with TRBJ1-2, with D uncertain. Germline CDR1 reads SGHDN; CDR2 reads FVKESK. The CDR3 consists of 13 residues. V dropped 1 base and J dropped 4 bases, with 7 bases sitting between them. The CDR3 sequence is CASSQAWTYGYTF. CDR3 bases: TGTGCCAGCAGCCAAGCGTGGACCTATGGCTACACCTTC.

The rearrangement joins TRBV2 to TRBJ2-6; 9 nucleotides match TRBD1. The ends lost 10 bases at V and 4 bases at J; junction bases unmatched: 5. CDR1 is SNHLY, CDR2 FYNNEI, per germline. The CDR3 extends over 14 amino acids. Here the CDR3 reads CAIRQGDGANVLTF. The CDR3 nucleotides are TGTGCCATCCGACAGGGGGACGGGGCCAACGTCCTGACTTTC.

The CDR3 region has the DNA TGCGCCAGCAGCCTCCAAGCAGGGGGCGATCAGCCCCAGCATTTT. Residues: CASSLQAGGDQPQHF. V and J are TRBV4-1 and TRBJ1-5; 8 nucleotides line up with TRBD1. The CDR3 runs 15 residues. J lost 5 bases, V lost 4 bases, and 7 bases had no gene match. Germline values: CDR1 MGHRA, CDR2 YSYEKL.

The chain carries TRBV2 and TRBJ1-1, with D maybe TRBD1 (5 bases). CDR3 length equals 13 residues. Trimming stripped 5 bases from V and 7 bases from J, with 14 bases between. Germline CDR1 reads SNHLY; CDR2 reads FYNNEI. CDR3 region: CASSYTGTGEAFF. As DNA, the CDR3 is TGTGCCAGCAGTTATACCGGGACTGGTGAAGCTTTCTTT.

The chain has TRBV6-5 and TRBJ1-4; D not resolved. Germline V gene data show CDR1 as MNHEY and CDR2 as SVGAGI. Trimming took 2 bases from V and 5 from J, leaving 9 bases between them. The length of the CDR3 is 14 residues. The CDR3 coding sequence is TGTGCCAGCAGTTACCGGTCAAACAATGAAAAACTGTTTTTT. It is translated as CASSYRSNNEKLFF.

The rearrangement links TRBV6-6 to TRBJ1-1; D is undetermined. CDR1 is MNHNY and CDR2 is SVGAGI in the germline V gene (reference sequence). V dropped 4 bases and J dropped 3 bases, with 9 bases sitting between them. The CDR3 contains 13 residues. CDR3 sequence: CASSSGGDTEAFF. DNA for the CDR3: TGTGCCAGCAGTTCAGGTGGCGACACTGAAGCTTTCTTT.

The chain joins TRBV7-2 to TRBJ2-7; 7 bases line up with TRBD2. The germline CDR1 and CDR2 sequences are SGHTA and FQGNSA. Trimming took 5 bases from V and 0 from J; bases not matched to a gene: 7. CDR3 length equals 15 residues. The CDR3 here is CASSPNSGFSYEQYF. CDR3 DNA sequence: TGTGCCAGCAGCCCTAATAGCGGGTTCTCCTACGAGCAGTACTTC.

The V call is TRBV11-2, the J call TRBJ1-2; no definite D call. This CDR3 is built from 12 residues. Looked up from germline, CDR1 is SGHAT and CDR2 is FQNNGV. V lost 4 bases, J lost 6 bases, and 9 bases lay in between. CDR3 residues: CASSSSANGYTF. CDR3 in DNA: TGTGCCAGCAGCTCGAGCGCGAATGGCTACACCTTC.

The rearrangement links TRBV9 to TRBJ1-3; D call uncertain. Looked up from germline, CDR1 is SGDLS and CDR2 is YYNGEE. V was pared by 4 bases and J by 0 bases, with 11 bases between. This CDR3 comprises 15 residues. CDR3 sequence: CASSRQPLSGNTIYF. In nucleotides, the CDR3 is TGTGCCAGCAGCCGTCAGCCTCTCTCTGGAAACACCATATATTTT.

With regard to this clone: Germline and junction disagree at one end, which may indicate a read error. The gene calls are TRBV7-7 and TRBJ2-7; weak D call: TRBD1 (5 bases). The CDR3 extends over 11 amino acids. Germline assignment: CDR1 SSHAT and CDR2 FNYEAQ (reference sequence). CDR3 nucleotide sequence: TGTGCTAGCAGCCGAAACAAGGGGCGTTTCTTC. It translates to CASSRNKGRFF.

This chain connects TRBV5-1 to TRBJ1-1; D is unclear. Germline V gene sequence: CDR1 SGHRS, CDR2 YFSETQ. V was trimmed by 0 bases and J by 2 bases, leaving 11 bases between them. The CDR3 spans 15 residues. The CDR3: CASSLAGPTNTEAFF. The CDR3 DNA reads TGCGCCAGCAGCTTGGCCGGTCCCACAAACACTGAAGCTTTCTTT.

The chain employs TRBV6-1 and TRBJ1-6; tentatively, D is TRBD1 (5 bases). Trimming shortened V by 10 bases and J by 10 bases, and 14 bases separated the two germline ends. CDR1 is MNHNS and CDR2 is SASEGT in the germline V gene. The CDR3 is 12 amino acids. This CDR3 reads CATTWGKSPLHF. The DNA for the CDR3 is TGTGCCACAACTTGGGGGAAATCACCCCTCCACTTT.

The CDR3 loop reads CASSATGPYTEAFF. DNA of the CDR3: TGTGCCAGCAGCGCGACAGGTCCGTACACTGAAGCTTTCTTT. The chain carries TRBV2 and TRBJ1-1; the D gene is possibly TRBD1 (6 bases). V lost 6 bases and J lost 3, with 14 bases in between. The CDR3 is 14 amino acids. Per germline, CDR1 SNHLY and CDR2 FYNNEI.

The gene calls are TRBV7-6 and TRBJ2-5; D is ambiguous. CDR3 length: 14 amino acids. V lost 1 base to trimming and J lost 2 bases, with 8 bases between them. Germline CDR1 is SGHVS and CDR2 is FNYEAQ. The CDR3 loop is CASSLGRRQETQYF. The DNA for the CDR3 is TGTGCCAGCAGCTTAGGACGGCGGCAAGAGACCCAGTACTTC.

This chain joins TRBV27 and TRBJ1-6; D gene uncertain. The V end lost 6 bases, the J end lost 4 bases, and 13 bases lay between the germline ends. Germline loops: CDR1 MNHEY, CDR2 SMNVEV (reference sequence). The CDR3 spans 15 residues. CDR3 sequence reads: CASRLLGSYNSPLHF. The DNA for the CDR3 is TGTGCCAGCAGGCTCCTCGGCAGTTATAATTCACCCCTCCACTTT.

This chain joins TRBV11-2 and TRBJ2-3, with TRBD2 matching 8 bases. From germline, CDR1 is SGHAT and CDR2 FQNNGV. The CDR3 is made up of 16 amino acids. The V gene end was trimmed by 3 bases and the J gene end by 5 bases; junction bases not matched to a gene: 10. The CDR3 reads CASSLAQVAGKDTQYF. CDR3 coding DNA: TGTGCCAGCAGCTTGGCCCAGGTAGCGGGAAAAGATACGCAGTATTTT. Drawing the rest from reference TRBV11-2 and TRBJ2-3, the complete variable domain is EAGVAQSPRYKIIEKRQSVAFWCNPISGHATLYWYQQILGQGPKLLIQFQNNGVVDDSQLPKDRFSAERLKGVDSTLKIQPAKLEDSAVYLCASSLAQVAGKDTQYFGPGTRLTVL.

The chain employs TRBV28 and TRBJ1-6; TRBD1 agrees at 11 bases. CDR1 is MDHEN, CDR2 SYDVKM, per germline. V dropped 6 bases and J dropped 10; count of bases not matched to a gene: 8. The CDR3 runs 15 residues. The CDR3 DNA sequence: TGTGCCAGCAGGGTAGGACAGGGGGCTAACTCACCCCTCCACTTT. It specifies CASRVGQGANSPLHF.

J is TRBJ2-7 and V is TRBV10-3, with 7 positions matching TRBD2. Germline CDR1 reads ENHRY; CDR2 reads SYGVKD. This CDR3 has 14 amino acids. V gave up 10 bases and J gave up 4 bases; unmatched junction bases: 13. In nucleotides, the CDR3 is TGTGCCAGCCGCGGGGGAGCGGAGCCTTACGAGCAGTACTTC. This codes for CASRGGAEPYEQYF.

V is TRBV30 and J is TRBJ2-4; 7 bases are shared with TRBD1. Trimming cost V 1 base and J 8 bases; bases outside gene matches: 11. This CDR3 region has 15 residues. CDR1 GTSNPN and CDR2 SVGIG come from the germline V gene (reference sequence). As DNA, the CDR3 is TGTGCCTGGAGTGAGGGCCAGACAGGGCTGGACATTCAGTACTTC. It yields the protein CAWSEGQTGLDIQYF. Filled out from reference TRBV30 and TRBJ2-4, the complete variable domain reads SQTIHQWPATLVQPVGSPLSLECTVEGTSNPNLYWYRQAAGRGLQLLFYSVGIGQISSEVPQNLSASRPQDRQFILSSKKLLLSDSGFYLCAWSEGQTGLDIQYFGAGTRLSVL.

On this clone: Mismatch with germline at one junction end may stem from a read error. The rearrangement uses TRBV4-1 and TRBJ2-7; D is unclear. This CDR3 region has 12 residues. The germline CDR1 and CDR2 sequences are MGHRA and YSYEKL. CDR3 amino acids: CASSPHSNEQYF. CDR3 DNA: TGCGCCAGCAGCCCCCACTCCAACGAGCAGTACTTC.

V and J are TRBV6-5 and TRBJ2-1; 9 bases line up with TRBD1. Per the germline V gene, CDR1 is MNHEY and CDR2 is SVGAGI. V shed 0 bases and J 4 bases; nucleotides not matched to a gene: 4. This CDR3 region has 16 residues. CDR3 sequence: CASSYSLGQGYNEQFF. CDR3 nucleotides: TGTGCCAGCAGTTACTCGCTAGGACAGGGGTACAATGAGCAGTTCTTC.

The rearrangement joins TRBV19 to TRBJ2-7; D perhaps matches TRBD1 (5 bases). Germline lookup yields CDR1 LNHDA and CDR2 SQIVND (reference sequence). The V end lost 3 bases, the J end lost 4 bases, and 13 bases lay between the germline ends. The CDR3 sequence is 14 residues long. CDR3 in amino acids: CASSMTRDSYEQYF. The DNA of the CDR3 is TGTGCCAGTAGTATGACCAGAGACAGTTACGAGCAGTACTTC.

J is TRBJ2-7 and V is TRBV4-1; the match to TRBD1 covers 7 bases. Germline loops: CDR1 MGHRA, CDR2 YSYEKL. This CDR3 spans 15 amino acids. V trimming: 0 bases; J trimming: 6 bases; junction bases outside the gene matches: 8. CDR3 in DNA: TGCGCCAGCAGCCAAGAGCACAGGGGACGCGGCGAGCAGTACTTC. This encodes CASSQEHRGRGEQYF.